The sequence of this T cell receptor beta chain was determined in a study of cytomegalovirus exposure and HLA in healthy donors. The study's findings and limits: Among the sequence variants, a highly shared cluster was likely an artifact of sequencing. The authors later linked a missense DCLRE1C variant to TCR beta V- and J-gene trimming. With further analysis later on, most CMV-associated TCR beta chains appeared HLA-restricted.

Germline V gene data show CDR1 as SEHNR and CDR2 as FQNEAQ (reference sequence). The CDR3 contains 16 residues. The V gene end was trimmed by 6 bases and the J gene end by 2 bases; junction bases not matched to a gene: 9. Concerning this clone: Its antigen is still unknown.

PCR amplification relied on 60 Vbeta primers (plus 13 Jbeta primers). The table came from immunoSEQ multiplex PCR; TCRdb's copy has only in-frame clones and leaves some out. The table lists around 150,000 clones, 88% of them singletons. The receptor comes from a woman in her forties in good health and CMV-seronegative. Sequencing was done on a sample of PBMCs. V and J are TRBV7-9 and TRBJ2-1; TRBD2 matches 8 bases. Here the CDR3 reads CASSLPGGVPYNEQFF. The CDR3 coding sequence is TGTGCCAGCAGTCTTCCCGGGGGGGTCCCCTACAATGAGCAGTTCTTC.